This TCR beta chain was retrieved from a study of shared clonotypes between healthy human individuals. Using immunoSEQ multiplex PCR, the repertoire was profiled, and TCRdb retains in-frame clones only, with some absent. This sample has approximately 2.3 million clones, with roughly 93% found just once. The germline V and J ends were trimmed by 7 bases and 6 bases, with 10 bases remaining between them. Germline CDR1 is MNHNY and CDR2 is SVGAGI (reference sequence). The CDR3 runs to 12 residues. The sample comprised naive CD4+ T cells from PBMCs. The subset: CD45RA+ positively selected. The sequence derives from a man aged 18 to 30 in good health. Some clones in this sample may be carry-over from other donors' samples. The genes are TRBV6-6 and TRBJ1-5, with a tentative D call TRBD1 (5 bases). The CDR3 loop is CASTGQGQPQHF. In DNA, the CDR3 is TGTGCCAGCACGGGGCAGGGTCAGCCCCAGCATTTT.